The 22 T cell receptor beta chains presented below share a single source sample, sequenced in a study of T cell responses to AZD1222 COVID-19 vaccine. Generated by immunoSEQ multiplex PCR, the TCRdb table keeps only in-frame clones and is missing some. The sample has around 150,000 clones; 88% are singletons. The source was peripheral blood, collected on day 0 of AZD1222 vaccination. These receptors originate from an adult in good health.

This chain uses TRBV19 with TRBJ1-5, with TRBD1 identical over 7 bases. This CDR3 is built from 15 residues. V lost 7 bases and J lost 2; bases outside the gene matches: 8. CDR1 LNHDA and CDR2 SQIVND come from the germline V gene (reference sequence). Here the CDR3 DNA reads TGTGCCAGTAAAGACGACAGGGTAGGCAATCAGCCCCAGCATTTT. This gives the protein CASKDDRVGNQPQHF.

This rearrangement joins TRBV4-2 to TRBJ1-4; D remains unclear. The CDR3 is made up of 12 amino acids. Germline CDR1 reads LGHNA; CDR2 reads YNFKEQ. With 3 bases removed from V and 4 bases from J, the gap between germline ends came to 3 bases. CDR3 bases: TGTGCCAGCAGCCAGGTTAATGAAAAACTGTTTTTT. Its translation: CASSQVNEKLFF.

As DNA, the CDR3 is TGTGCCAGCGAGACTCGGGAGAACACTGAAGCTTTCTTT. Protein product: CASETRENTEAFF. The chain recombines TRBV19 with TRBJ1-1; D remains ambiguous. Germline V lookup: CDR1 LNHDA, CDR2 SQIVND (reference sequence). V was clipped by 9 bases and J by 1 base, with 12 bases between them. The CDR3 has 13 amino acids.

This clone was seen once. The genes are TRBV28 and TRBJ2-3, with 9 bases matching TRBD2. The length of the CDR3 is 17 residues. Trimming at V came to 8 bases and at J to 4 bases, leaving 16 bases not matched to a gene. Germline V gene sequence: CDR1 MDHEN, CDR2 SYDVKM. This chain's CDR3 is CASPPPGLAGFPDTQYF. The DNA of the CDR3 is TGTGCCAGCCCTCCCCCCGGGCTAGCGGGGTTTCCAGATACGCAGTATTTT.

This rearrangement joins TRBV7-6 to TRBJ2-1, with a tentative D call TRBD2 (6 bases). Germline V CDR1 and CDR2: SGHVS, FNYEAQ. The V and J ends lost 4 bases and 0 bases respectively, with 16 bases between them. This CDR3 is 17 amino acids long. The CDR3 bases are TGTGCCAGCAGCTCTCGTCTGGCGGGAAGCTCCTACAATGAGCAGTTCTTC. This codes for CASSSRLAGSSYNEQFF. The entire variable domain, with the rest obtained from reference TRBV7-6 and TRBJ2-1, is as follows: GAGVSQSPRYKVTKRGQDVALRCDPISGHVSLYWYRQALGQGPEFLTYFNYEAQQDKSGLPNDRFSAERPEGSISTLTIQRTEQRDSAMYRCASSSRLAGSSYNEQFFGPGTRLTVL.

The CDR3 loop reads CASSLMEGYGYTF. The DNA for the CDR3 is TGTGCCAGCAGTTTAATGGAGGGCTATGGCTACACCTTC. The chain couples TRBV12-3 or TRBV12-4 to TRBJ1-2; D gene unclear. The CDR3 sequence is 13 residues long. The germline V and J ends were trimmed by 2 bases and 4 bases, with 8 bases remaining between them.

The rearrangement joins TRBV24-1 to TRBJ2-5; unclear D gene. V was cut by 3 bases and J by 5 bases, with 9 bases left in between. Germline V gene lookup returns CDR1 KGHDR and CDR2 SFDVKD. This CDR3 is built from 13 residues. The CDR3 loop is CATSDAGKETQYF. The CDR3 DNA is TGTGCCACCAGTGATGCTGGGAAGGAGACCCAGTACTTC.

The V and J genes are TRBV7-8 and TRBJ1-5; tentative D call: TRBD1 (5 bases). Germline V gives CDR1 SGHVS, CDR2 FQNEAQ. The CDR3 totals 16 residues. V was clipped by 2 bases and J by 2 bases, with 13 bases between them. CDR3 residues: CASSLTQGMGNQPQHF. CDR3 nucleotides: TGTGCCAGCAGCTTAACTCAGGGAATGGGCAATCAGCCCCAGCATTTT.

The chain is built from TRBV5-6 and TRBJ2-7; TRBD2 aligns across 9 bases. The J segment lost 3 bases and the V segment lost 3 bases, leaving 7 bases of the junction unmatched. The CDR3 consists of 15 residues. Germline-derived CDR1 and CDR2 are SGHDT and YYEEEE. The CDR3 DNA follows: TGTGCCAGCAGCTCAAGCGGGAGGCGGATCTACGAGCAGTACTTC. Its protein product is CASSSSGRRIYEQYF.

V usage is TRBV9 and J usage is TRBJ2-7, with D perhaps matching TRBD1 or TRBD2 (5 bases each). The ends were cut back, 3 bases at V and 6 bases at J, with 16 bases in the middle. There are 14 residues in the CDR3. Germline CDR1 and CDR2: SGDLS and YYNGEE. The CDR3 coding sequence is TGTGCCAGCAGCGGAGGCCGACCTGGGGGCGAGCAGTACTTC. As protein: CASSGGRPGGEQYF.

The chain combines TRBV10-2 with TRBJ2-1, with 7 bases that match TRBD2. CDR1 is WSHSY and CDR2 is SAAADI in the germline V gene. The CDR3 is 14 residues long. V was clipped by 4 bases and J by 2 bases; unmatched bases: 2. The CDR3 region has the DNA TGCGCCAGCAGTGGCGCGGGGGCCTACAATGAGCAGTTCTTC. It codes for CASSGAGAYNEQFF.

CDR3 sequence reads: CASSQNKGTAYGYTF. In DNA form, the CDR3 reads TGTGCCAGCAGCCAAAACAAAGGGACAGCTTATGGCTACACCTTC. The gene calls are TRBV4-2 and TRBJ1-2; 7 bases line up with TRBD1. The ends lost 2 bases at V and 5 bases at J; junction bases unmatched: 8. Germline lookup yields CDR1 LGHNA and CDR2 YNFKEQ. The CDR3 is 15 residues long.

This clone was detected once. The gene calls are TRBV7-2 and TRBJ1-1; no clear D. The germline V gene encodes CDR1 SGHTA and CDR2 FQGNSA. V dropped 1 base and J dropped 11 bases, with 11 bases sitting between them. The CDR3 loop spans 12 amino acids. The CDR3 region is CASSLGRDWAFF. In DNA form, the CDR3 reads TGTGCCAGCAGCTTAGGTAGGGATTGGGCTTTCTTT.

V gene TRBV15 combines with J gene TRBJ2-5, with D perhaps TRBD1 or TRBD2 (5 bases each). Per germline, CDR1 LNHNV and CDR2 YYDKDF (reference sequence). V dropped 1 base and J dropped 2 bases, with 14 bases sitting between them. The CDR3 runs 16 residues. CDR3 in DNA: TGTGCCACCAGCAGAGCGGACTCAGGGTATCAAGAGACCCAGTACTTC. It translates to CATSRADSGYQETQYF.

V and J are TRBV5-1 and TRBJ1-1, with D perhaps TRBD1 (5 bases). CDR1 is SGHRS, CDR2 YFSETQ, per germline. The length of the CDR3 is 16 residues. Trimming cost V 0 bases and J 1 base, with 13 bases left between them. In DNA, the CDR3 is TGCGCCAGCAGCTTGGAGTTTGGGGCGACGAACACTGAAGCTTTCTTT. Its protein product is CASSLEFGATNTEAFF. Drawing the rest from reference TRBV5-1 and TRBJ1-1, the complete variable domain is KAGVTQTPRYLIKTRGQQVTLSCSPISGHRSVSWYQQTPGQGLQFLFEYFSETQRNKGNFPGRFSGRQFSNSRSEMNVSTLELGDSALYLCASSLEFGATNTEAFFGQGTRLTVV.

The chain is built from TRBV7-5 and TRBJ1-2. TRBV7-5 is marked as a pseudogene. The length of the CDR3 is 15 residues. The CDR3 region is CVRSLKRGQIYGYTF. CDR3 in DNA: TGTGTCAGAAGCTTAAAACGAGGGCAAATCTATGGCTACACCTTC.

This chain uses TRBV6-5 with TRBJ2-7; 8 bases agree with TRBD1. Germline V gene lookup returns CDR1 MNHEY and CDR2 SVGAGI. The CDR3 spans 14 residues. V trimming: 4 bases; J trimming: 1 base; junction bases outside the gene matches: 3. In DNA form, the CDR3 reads TGTGCCAGCAGTTCAAGACAGGGGTCCTACGAGCAGTACTTC. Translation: CASSSRQGSYEQYF.

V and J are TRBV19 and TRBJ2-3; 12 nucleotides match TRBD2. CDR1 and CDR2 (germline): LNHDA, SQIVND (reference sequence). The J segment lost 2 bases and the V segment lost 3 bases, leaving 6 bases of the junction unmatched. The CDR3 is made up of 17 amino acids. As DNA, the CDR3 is TGTGCCAGTAGTATCGGACTAGCGGGGAAAGTCACAGATACGCAGTATTTT. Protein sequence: CASSIGLAGKVTDTQYF.

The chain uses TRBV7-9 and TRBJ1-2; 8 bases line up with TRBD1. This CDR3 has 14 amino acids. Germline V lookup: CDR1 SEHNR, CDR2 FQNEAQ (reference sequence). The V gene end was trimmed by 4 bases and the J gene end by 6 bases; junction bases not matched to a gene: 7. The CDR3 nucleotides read TGTGCCAGCAGCTACCGACAGGGGCTCGATGGCTACACCTTC. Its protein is CASSYRQGLDGYTF.

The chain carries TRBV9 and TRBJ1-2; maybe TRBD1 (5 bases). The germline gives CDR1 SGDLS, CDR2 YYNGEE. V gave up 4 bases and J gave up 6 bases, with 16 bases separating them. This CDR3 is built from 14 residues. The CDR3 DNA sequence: TGTGCCAGCAGCACCACAACAGGAACCCATGGCTACACCTTC. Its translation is CASSTTTGTHGYTF.

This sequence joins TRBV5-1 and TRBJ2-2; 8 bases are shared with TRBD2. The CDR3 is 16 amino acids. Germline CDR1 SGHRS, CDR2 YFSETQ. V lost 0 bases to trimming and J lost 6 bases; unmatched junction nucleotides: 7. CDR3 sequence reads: CASSLGGTSLSGELFF. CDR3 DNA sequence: TGCGCCAGCAGCTTGGGCGGGACTAGTTTATCCGGGGAGCTGTTTTTT.

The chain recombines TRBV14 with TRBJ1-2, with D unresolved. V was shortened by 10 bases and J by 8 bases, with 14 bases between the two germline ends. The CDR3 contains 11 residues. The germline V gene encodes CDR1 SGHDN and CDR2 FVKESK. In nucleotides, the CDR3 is TGTGCCACCAGACTCCACGACGGCTACACCTTC. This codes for CATRLHDGYTF.